These T cell receptor beta chains were read from a single sample in a study of T-cell memory formation after mild COVID-19. TCRdb re-called the 5' RACE reads with MiXCR, one entry per CDR3 protein. The sample includes 410,000 or so distinct CDR3 sequences, 23% of them seen just once. Material for sequencing was PBMCs or a T cell subset sorted from them (not recorded which). Receptors were obtained from an adult woman who had mild COVID-19 (a few samples of this study predate the infection). Cell type and time point are not known. The CDR3 runs from the conserved cysteine through the conserved F or W. The order of the fields is V gene, CDR3 length, J gene, CDR3 protein.

TRBV18	13	TRBJ2-5	CASSPSREETQYF
TRBV12-3/TRBV12-4	16	TRBJ1-1	CASSTRRGGTNTEAFF
TRBV6-1	14	TRBJ1-2	CASSEGFGPYGYTF
TRBV7-7	13	TRBJ2-1	CASSLEPHNEQFF
TRBV7-6	13	TRBJ1-5	CASSLGVHQPQHF
TRBV12-3/TRBV12-4	16	TRBJ2-4	CASSKTGTVAKNIQYF
TRBV15	17	TRBJ2-7	CATSRDSRQAASYEQYF
TRBV11-2	14	TRBJ2-3	CASSPRDRGDTQYF
TRBV12-3/TRBV12-4	13	TRBJ1-1	CASRVTGYTEAFF
TRBV7-9	11	TRBJ2-7	CASSLLGGVYF
TRBV6-5	16	TRBJ1-5	CASSYSIPGGNQPQHF
TRBV12-3/TRBV12-4	16	TRBJ2-1	CASSFRVLTQDNEQFF
TRBV30	13	TRBJ1-5	CAWSVDENQPQHF
TRBV27	15	TRBJ2-1	CASSPDRGPRLEQFF
TRBV5-1	13	TRBJ2-1	CASSPKTVNEQFF
TRBV4-3	15	TRBJ2-3	CASSPSGSSGDTQYF
TRBV6-5	15	TRBJ2-3	CASSYSSGASDTQYF
TRBV7-9	16	TRBJ1-2	CASSLLATGEDYGYTF
TRBV27	19	TRBJ1-1	CASSLYPPRVQGPNTEAFF
TRBV18	17	TRBJ1-1	CASSPPQKSGMNTEAFF
TRBV10-3	15	TRBJ2-5	CATQGGQTGPETQYF
TRBV9	15	TRBJ2-7	CASSISGNSIYEQYF
TRBV12-3/TRBV12-4	12	TRBJ2-3	CASTADTDTQYF
TRBV4-2	20	TRBJ2-7	CASSQESVGTSGIPGYEQYF
TRBV9	16	TRBJ1-1	CASSPGGAGLNTEAFF
TRBV7-9	12	TRBJ2-7	CASTGRSYEQYF
TRBV7-9	19	TRBJ2-3	CASSLGVATSVRGADTQYF
TRBV28	15	TRBJ2-5	CASSYHPQGQETQYF
TRBV7-8	17	TRBJ1-1	CASSYRKAGGLNTEAFF
TRBV4-3	17	TRBJ2-1	CASSQDPDRGLYNEQFF
TRBV6-5	14	TRBJ2-2	CASSYDTGPGELFF
TRBV13	12	TRBJ2-3	CASTIGPDTQYF
TRBV18	14	TRBJ2-5	CASSPSGQGGTQYF
TRBV3-1	16	TRBJ1-3	CASSSRDQGPGNTIYF
TRBV4-2	16	TRBJ1-1	CASSHPTGGINTEAFF
TRBV6-5	15	TRBJ2-1	CASSYAGTSGEEQFF
TRBV18	15	TRBJ2-7	CASSPGQANSYEQYF
TRBV3-1	15	TRBJ2-3	CASRQGGGRTDTQYF
TRBV11-3	14	TRBJ1-3	CASSSGVSGNTIYF
TRBV5-1	16	TRBJ2-7	CASSLTYGTGAYEQYF
TRBV7-4	14	TRBJ1-1	CASSPRDMNTEAFF
TRBV12-3/TRBV12-4	14	TRBJ2-1	CASKKDSSYNEQFF
TRBV7-7	15	TRBJ2-5	CASSPRGGPQETQYF
TRBV3-1	14	TRBJ2-7	CASSPTGPGYEQYF
TRBV20-1	15	TRBJ1-2	CSADYLGQGNYGYTF
TRBV12-3/TRBV12-4	15	TRBJ2-1	CASGSGGELYNEQFF
TRBV4-3	18	TRBJ1-2	CASSQDGGQGVVWYGYTF
TRBV7-8	15	TRBJ1-5	CASSLGTGAGQPQHF
TRBV5-5	15	TRBJ2-1	CASTLAGFLYNEQFF
TRBV9	14	TRBJ1-1	CASSVGQGAQEAFF